This T cell receptor (beta chain) originates from a study of cytomegalovirus exposure and HLA in healthy donors. Study information: From about 179 million T cells, an earlier analysis saw approximately 110 million unique TCR beta sequences. Study conclusions and caveats: From TCR beta sequences, most subjects' HLA-A and HLA-B alleles were reportedly predicted accurately.

This clone was counted a few times. Its antigen is undetermined. Deletions cut 2 bases from V and 0 bases from J, with 10 bases between. The CDR3 contains 15 residues. From germline, CDR1 is MGHRA and CDR2 YSYEKL. PCR used 60 Vbeta primers and 13 Jbeta primers. Authors' data handling: An analysis performed later counted around 86 million unique TCR beta chains (roughly 10 million of them shared). Clones were read by immunoSEQ multiplex PCR, and TCRdb kept only the in-frame ones, dropping some. From that table come the V and J calls and clone size; the DNA was used to work out D and trimming. Of around 80,000 clones listed, about 80% are singletons.

The origin of this receptor is a female donor in good health and CMV-seronegative. This chain links TRBV4-1 with TRBJ1-2; tentative D call: TRBD1 (5 bases). The source material was PBMCs. As DNA, the CDR3 is TGCGCCAGCAGCCAAACGACAGAAGCTAACTATGGCTACACCTTC. Protein: CASSQTTEANYGYTF.